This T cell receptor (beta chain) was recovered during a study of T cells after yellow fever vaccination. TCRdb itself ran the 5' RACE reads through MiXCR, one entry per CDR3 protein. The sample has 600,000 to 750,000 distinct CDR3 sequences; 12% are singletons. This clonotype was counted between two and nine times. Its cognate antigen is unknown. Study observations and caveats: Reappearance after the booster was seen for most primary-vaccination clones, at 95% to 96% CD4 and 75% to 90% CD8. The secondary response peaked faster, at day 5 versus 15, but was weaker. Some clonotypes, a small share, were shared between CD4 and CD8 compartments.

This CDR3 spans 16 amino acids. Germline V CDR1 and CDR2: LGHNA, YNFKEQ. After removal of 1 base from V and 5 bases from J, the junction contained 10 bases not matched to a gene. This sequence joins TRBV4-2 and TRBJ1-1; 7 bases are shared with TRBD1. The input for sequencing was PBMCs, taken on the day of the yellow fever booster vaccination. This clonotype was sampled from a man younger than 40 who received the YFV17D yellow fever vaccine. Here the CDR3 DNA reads TGTGCCAGCAGCCAAGTATCGTCAGGGGGTCTTACTGAAGCTTTCTTT. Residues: CASSQVSSGGLTEAFF.